The present T cell receptor beta chain was sequenced within a study of cytomegalovirus exposure and HLA in healthy donors. Study findings and constraints: Generally TCR sequences proved uncommon, though certain public TCRs appeared in numerous donors.

This CDR3 region has 18 residues. J lost 6 bases, V lost 0 bases, and 8 bases had no gene match. The germline V gene has CDR1 SGHTS and CDR2 YDEGEE. This clone was seen a few times. The antigen remains undetermined. With 60 Vbeta and 13 Jbeta primers, the PCR was carried out. Measured with immunoSEQ multiplex PCR; TCRdb has only the in-frame clones, and not every one. The sample records nearly 65,000 clones, 73% being singletons. The sample was PBMCs. The TCR comes from a man between 45 and 60 years old in good health and CMV-seronegative. The V call is TRBV5-8, the J call TRBJ2-1; 14 bases align to TRBD2. Here the CDR3 DNA reads TGTGCCAGCAGCTTGGCCGGGACTAGCGGGGGCGGGGGCAATGAGCAGTTCTTC. Translating it yields CASSLAGTSGGGGNEQFF.